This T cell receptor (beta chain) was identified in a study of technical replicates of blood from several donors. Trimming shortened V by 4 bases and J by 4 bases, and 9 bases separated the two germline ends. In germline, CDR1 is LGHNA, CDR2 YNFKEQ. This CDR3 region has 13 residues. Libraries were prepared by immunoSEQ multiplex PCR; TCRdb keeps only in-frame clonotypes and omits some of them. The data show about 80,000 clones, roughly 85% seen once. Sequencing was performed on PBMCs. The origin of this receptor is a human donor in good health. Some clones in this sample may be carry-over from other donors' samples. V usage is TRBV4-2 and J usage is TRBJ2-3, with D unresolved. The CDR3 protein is CASSPRIADTQYF. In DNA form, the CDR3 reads TGTGCCAGCAGCCCGAGGATCGCAGATACGCAGTATTTT.